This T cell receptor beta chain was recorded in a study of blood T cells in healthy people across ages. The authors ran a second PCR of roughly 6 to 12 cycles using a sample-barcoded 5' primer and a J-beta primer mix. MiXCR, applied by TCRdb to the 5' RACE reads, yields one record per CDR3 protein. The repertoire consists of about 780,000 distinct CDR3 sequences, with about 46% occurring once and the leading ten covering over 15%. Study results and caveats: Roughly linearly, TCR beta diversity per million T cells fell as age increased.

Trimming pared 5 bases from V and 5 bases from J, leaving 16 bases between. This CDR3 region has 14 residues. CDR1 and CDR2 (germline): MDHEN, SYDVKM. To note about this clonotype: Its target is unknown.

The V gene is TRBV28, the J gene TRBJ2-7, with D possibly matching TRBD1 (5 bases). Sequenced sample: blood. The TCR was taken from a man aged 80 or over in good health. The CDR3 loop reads CASSDAHRSNEQYF. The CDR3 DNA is TGTGCCAGCAGTGATGCCCACAGGTCGAACGAGCAGTACTTC.